This T cell receptor (beta chain) was captured by sequencing in a study of T-cell memory formation after mild COVID-19. On the study more broadly: Across donors, TCR clusters were largely donor specific.

The CDR3 consists of 14 residues. Germline lookup yields CDR1 SGHTA and CDR2 FQGNSA. V shed 6 bases and J 3 bases; nucleotides not matched to a gene: 4. Libraries for TCRalpha and TCRbeta carried sample barcodes and unique molecular identifiers via 5'RACE. TCRdb recomputed calls from the 5' RACE reads with MiXCR, one row per CDR3 protein. The sample holds 550,000 to 600,000 distinct CDR3 sequences; roughly a sixth are singletons and the top ten take less than 10%. The V call is TRBV7-2, the J call TRBJ2-1; 8 positions agree with TRBD2. The TCR was taken from an adult woman who had mild COVID-19 (a few samples of this study predate the infection). Cell type and time point are not known. Sequenced input: PBMCs or a T cell subset sorted from them (not recorded which). The CDR3, as DNA: TGTGCCAGCAGAAAGCGGGAGCTCTACAATGAGCAGTTCTTC. The encoded protein is CASRKRELYNEQFF.